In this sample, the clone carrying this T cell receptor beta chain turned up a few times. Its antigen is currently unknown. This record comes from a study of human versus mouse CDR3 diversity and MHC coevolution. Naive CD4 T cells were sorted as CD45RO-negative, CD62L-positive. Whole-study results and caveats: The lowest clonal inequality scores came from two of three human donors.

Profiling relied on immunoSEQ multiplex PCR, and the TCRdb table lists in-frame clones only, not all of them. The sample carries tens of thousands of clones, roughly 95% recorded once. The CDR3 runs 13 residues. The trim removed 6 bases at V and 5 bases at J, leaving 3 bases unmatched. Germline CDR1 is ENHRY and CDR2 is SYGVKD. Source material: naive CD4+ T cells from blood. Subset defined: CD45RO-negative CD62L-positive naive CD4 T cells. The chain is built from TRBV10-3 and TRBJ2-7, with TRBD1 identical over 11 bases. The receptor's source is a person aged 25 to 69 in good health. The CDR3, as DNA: TGTGCCATCAGCCGGGACAGGGGGAACGAGCAGTACTTC. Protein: CAISRDRGNEQYF.